This TCR beta chain was observed in a study of blood T cell repertoires in COVID-19. The CDR3 has 12 residues. Germline values: CDR1 SGHTA, CDR2 FQGNSA. The V end was cut by 6 bases, the J end by 5 bases, with 11 bases between. Assay: immunoSEQ multiplex PCR; the TCRdb copy retains only in-frame clones and omits some. The data show hundreds of thousands of clones, approximately 84% seen once. This clone was found a few times. The sequence was collected from a woman aged 40 to 55 with acute COVID-19. The chain carries TRBV7-2 and TRBJ2-7, with D possibly being TRBD2 (5 bases). Material for sequencing was PBMCs or T cells enriched from blood (not recorded which). CDR3 sequence (DNA): TGTGCCAGCAGGGGCGGGTCGGACGAGCAGTACTTC. Translating gives CASRGGSDEQYF.